These T cell receptor beta chains were read from a single sample in a study of blood T cells in healthy people across ages. Each CDR3 protein is one row after TCRdb ran MiXCR on the 5' RACE reads. The profile shows 600,000 to 850,000 distinct CDR3 sequences, roughly 45% of them singletons. The sample comprised blood. These receptors all come from a woman aged 60 to 75 in good health. Each CDR3 is given with its conserved first and last residue. The order of the fields is D gene, clone size, J gene, V gene, CDR3 protein, CDR3 DNA. D genes are given only for firm matches. Clone size is given for some rows only: seen once, a few or many times, or a class if the clone is expanded.

TRBD2 few TRBJ2-3 TRBV6-2/TRBV6-3 CASSYDGRAPDTQYF TGTGCCAGCAGTTACGACGGGAGGGCCCCAGATACGCAGTATTTT
TRBD1 NA TRBJ2-7 TRBV6-6 CASSPADRGEQYF TGTGCCAGCAGTCCCGCCGACAGGGGCGAGCAGTACTTC
TRBD1 many TRBJ2-7 TRBV10-3 CAISAGQGPYEQYF TGTGCCATCAGTGCGGGACAGGGCCCCTACGAGCAGTACTTC
TRBD2 NA TRBJ2-1 TRBV7-2 CASSVTSGEETQFF TGTGCCAGCAGCGTAACTAGCGGGGAAGAGACCCAGTTCTTC
NA NA TRBJ2-2 TRBV5-1 CASSDAGRQNTGELFF TGCGCCAGCAGCGACGCGGGCAGGCAGAACACCGGGGAGCTGTTTTTT
NA few TRBJ2-3 TRBV7-3 CASSLTGASGTDTQYF TGTGCCAGCAGCTTAACCGGGGCTAGCGGCACAGATACGCAGTATTTT
TRBD2 once TRBJ2-7 TRBV6-6 CASSYGGGLYNEQYF TGTGCCAGCAGTTACGGCGGGGGGCTTTACAATGAGCAGTACTTC
NA few TRBJ1-2 TRBV3-1 CASSRRDYYGYTF TGTGCCAGCAGCCGCAGAGATTACTATGGCTACACCTTC
NA NA TRBJ1-6 TRBV6-6 CASSYSQGDNSPLHF TGTGCCAGCAGTTATAGTCAGGGTGATAATTCACCCCTCCACTTT
TRBD2 few TRBJ2-3 TRBV4-2 CASSLTSGGELDTQYF TGTGCCAGCAGCCTTACTAGCGGGGGGGAACTAGATACGCAGTATTTT
TRBD2 NA TRBJ2-5 TRBV7-6 CASSLSVGTSGSSPPETQYF TGTGCCAGCAGCTTATCTGTGGGGACTAGCGGGAGCTCCCCTCCCGAGACCCAGTACTTC
NA NA TRBJ2-7 TRBV15 CATSVARLTYEQYF TGTGCCACCAGCGTGGCTAGACTAACCTACGAGCAGTACTTC
NA NA TRBJ2-3 TRBV7-2 CASSFGLVGARDTQYF TGTGCCAGCAGCTTCGGACTAGTGGGGGCCAGAGATACGCAGTATTTT
NA NA TRBJ1-2 TRBV11-2 CASSPTLQSPFYGYTF TGTGCCAGCAGCCCAACGCTACAGTCCCCCTTCTATGGCTACACCTTC
NA NA TRBJ2-1 TRBV27 CASPGGTYNEQFF TGTGCCAGCCCGGGCGGCACATACAATGAGCAGTTCTTC
TRBD1 NA TRBJ2-3 TRBV9 CASSVEGQGADTQYF TGTGCCAGCAGCGTCGAGGGACAGGGGGCAGATACGCAGTATTTT
TRBD2 NA TRBJ2-1 TRBV7-7 CASSLAISGRLDEQFF TGTGCTAGCAGCTTAGCGATTAGCGGGAGGCTCGATGAGCAGTTCTTC
NA NA TRBJ1-2 TRBV7-9 CASSLVDGLFTF TGTGCCAGCAGTCTAGTGGATGGACTTTTCACCTTC
NA NA TRBJ2-7 TRBV20-1 CSAREVRSYEQYF TGCAGTGCTAGAGAGGTGAGATCCTACGAGCAGTACTTC
TRBD2 NA TRBJ2-5 TRBV9 CASSVGGGREETQYF TGTGCCAGCAGCGTAGGGGGCGGGAGGGAAGAGACCCAGTACTTC
TRBD2 few TRBJ2-1 TRBV10-3 CAISEPLGLAGGEQFF TGTGCCATCAGTGAGCCCCTGGGCTTAGCGGGGGGGGAGCAGTTCTTC
TRBD1 many TRBJ2-1 TRBV29-1 CSVAGQVDNEQFF TGCAGCGTTGCGGGACAGGTTGATAATGAGCAGTTCTTC
NA NA TRBJ2-5 TRBV20-1 CSARRPGTNQETQYF TGCAGTGCTAGAAGGCCCGGGACAAACCAAGAGACCCAGTACTTC
TRBD1 few TRBJ2-5 TRBV5-4 CAGTGDRDSQETQYF TGTGCCGGAACCGGGGACAGGGACTCCCAAGAGACCCAGTACTTC
NA few TRBJ2-1 TRBV28 CASTIDIPVNEQFF TGTGCCAGCACCATCGACATCCCGGTCAATGAGCAGTTCTTC
NA NA TRBJ2-2 TRBV20-1 CSARAGVEGAAGELFF TGCAGTGCCCGGGCTGGTGTGGAGGGGGCGGCCGGGGAGCTGTTTTTT
NA NA TRBJ2-7 TRBV3-1 CASSQEAGLLREQYF TGTGCCAGCAGCCAAGAGGCGGGGCTTCTACGGGAGCAGTACTTC
TRBD2 few TRBJ2-1 TRBV4-3 CASSQSSGSGRLGEQFF TGCGCCAGCAGCCAATCCTCGGGTAGCGGGAGGCTCGGAGAGCAGTTCTTC
NA NA TRBJ2-7 TRBV7-9 CASSRQAPYEQYF TGTGCCAGCAGCCGACAGGCGCCCTACGAGCAGTACTTC
TRBD2 few TRBJ2-1 TRBV20-1 CSARDMTSGGYNEQFF TGCAGTGCTAGAGATATGACTAGCGGGGGCTACAATGAGCAGTTCTTC
NA many TRBJ1-1 TRBV7-2 CASSLNFRNVETEAFF TGTGCCAGCAGCTTAAATTTTAGGAACGTAGAGACTGAAGCTTTCTTT
TRBD2 NA TRBJ2-1 TRBV10-3 CAISYPTSGSINEQFF TGTGCCATCTCCTATCCGACTAGCGGGAGTATTAATGAGCAGTTCTTC
NA NA TRBJ2-6 TRBV10-3 CAICEFGGTGANVLTF TGTGCCATCTGTGAGTTCGGCGGGACTGGGGCCAACGTCCTGACTTTC